This T cell receptor (beta chain) was documented in a study of blood T cell repertoires in COVID-19. Study-wide context: The United States, Italy and Spain provided the acute and convalescent COVID-19 samples. From T cells, B-cell-depleted T cells, or PBMCs came the material, which was cDNA or gDNA.

As originally analysed: How many nucleated cells were present was estimated from reference gene primer amplification. This table comes from immunoSEQ multiplex PCR, and its TCRdb copy is limited to in-frame clones, with some not included. The DNA gave D and trimming, while V, J and clone size come from that table. The sample holds about 180,000 clones; about 82% are singletons and the top ten take roughly 8.7%. The CDR3 length is 17 residues. Germline CDR1 is SGHVS and CDR2 is FQNEAQ. The trim removed 2 bases at V and 8 bases at J, leaving 13 bases unmatched. Participant ages covered roughly 18 to 89 years across around 25 US areas.

The TCR sequence derives from a woman in her twenties or thirties who had recovered from COVID-19. The chain carries TRBV7-8 and TRBJ2-1; 9 nucleotides agree with TRBD2. Input material: PBMCs or T cells enriched from blood (not recorded which). The chain's CDR3 is CASSLRSLAGVNYEQFF. As DNA, the CDR3 is TGTGCCAGCAGCTTACGGTCTTTAGCGGGAGTAAACTATGAGCAGTTCTTC.